The T cell receptor (beta chain) described here comes from a study of blood T cell repertoires in COVID-19. Trimming at V came to 4 bases and at J to 2 bases, leaving 6 bases not matched to a gene. The CDR3 totals 15 residues. From germline, CDR1 is SGHRS and CDR2 YFSETQ. The repertoire was sequenced with immunoSEQ multiplex PCR; TCRdb's copy has only in-frame clones and lacks some. The data hold 160,000 or so clones, with 81% observed a single time. The TCR originated in a human donor in a cohort sampled during active COVID-19. V and J are TRBV5-1 and TRBJ2-7; 10 nucleotides line up with TRBD1. Input material: peripheral blood. The CDR3 reads CASSQTGGVTYEQYF. The CDR3 coding sequence is TGCGCCAGCAGCCAGACAGGGGGCGTCACCTACGAGCAGTACTTC.